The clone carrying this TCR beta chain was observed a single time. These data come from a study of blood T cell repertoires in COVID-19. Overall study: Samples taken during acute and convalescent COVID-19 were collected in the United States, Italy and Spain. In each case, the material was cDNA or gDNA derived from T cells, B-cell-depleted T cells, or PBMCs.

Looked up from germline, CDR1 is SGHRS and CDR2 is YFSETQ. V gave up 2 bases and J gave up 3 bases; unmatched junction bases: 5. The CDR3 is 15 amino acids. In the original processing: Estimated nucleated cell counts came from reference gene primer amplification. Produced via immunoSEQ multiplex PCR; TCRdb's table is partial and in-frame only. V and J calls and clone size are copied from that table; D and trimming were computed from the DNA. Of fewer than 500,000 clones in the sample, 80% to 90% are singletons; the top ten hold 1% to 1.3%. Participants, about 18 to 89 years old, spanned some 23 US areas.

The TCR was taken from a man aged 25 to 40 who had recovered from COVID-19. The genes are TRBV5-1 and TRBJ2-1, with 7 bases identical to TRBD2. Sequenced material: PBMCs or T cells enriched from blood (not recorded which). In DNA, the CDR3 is TGCGCCAGCAGCTTAGCGACTAGCTTCTACAATGAGCAGTTCTTC. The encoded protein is CASSLATSFYNEQFF.